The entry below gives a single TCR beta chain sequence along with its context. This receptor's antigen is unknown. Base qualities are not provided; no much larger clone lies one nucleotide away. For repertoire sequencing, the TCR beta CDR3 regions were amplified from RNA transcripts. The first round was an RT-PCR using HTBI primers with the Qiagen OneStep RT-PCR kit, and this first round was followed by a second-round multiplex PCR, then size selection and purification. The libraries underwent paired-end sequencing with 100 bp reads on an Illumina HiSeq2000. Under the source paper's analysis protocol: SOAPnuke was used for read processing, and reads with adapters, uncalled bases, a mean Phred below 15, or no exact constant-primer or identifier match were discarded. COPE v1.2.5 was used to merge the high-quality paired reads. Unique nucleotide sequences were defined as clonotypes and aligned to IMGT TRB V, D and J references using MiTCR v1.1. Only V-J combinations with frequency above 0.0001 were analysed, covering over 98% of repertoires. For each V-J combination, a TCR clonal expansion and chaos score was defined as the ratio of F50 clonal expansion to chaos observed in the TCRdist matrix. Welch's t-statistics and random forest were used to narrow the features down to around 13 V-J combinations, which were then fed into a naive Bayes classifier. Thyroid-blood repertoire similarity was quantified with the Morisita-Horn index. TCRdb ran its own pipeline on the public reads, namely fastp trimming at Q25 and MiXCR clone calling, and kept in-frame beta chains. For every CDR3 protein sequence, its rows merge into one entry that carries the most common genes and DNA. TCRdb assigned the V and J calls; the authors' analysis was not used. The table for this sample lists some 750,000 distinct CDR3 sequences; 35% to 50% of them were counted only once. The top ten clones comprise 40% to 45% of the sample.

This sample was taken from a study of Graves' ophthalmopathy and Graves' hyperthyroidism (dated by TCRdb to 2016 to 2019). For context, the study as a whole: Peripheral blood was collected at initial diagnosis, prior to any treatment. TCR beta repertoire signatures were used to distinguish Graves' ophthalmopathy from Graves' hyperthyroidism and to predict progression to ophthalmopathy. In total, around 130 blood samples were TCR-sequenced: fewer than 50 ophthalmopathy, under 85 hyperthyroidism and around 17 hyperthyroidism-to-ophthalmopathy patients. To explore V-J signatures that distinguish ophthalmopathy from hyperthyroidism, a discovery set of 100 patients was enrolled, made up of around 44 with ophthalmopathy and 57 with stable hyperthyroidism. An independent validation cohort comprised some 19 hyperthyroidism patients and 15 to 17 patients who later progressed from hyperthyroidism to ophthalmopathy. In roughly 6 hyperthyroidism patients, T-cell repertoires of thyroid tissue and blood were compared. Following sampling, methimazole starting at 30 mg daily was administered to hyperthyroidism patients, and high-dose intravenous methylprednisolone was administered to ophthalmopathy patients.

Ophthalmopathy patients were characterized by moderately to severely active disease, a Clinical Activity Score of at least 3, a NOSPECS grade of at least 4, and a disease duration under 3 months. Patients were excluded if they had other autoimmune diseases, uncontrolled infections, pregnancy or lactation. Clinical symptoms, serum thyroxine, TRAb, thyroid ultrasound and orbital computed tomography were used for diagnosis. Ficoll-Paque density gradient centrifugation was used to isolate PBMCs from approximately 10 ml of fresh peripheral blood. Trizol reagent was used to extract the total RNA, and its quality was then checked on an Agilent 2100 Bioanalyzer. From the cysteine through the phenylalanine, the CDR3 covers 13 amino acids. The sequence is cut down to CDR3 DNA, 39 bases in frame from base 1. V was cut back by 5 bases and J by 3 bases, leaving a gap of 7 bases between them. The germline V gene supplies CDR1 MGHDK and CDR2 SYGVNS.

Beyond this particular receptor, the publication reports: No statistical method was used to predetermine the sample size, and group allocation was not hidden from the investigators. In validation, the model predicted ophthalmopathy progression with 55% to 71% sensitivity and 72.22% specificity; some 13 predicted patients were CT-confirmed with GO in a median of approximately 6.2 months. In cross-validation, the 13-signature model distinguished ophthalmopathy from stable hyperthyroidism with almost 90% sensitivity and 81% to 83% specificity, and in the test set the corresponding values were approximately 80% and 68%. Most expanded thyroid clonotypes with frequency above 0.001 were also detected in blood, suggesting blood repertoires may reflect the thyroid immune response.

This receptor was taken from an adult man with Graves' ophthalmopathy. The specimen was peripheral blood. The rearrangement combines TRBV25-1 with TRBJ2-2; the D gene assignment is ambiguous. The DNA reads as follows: TGTGCCAGCAGTACCCCCCACACCGGGGAGCTGTTTTTT. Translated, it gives CASSTPHTGELFF.